What follows are 15 T cell receptor beta chains derived from one specimen sequenced in a study of T-cell reconstitution after alpha-beta-depleted transplantation in children. Preparing the TCRbeta library involved the use of unique molecular identifiers. MiXCR, run by TCRdb on the PCR reads, gives a single entry per CDR3 protein. Of around 490,000 distinct CDR3 sequences in the sample, around 10% are singletons; the top ten hold 11% to 15%. Sequenced here: PBMCs, mostly from graft donor cells, sampled 180 days after TCRalphabeta/CD19-depleted stem cell transplant. These receptors all come from a female patient aged 2-10 years who had a stem cell transplant for aplastic anemia, so the T cells may come from the graft donor.

V gene TRBV28 combines with J gene TRBJ2-7; 7 nucleotides align to TRBD1. V was clipped by 6 bases and J by 3 bases; unmatched bases: 11. Germline lookup yields CDR1 MDHEN and CDR2 SYDVKM. This CDR3 region has 15 residues. CDR3 in amino acids: CASRPTGVGVYEQYF. CDR3 coding DNA: TGTGCCAGCAGGCCAACAGGGGTGGGAGTCTACGAGCAGTACTTC.

In its sample, this clonotype was seen many times. V gene TRBV20-1 combines with J gene TRBJ2-1; 10 nucleotides agree with TRBD2. The CDR3 consists of 14 residues. The V gene end was trimmed by 3 bases and the J gene end by 2 bases; junction bases not matched to a gene: 1. Germline CDR1 reads DFQATT; CDR2 reads SNEGSKA (reference sequence). The CDR3 DNA follows: TGCAGTGCTAGCGGGACTAGCGCCTACAATGAGCAGTTCTTC. Translated, it gives CSASGTSAYNEQFF.

This clonotype was counted between two and nine times. The V call is TRBV4-3, the J call TRBJ2-3; 8 bases agree with TRBD2. V was clipped by 7 bases and J by 0 bases; unmatched bases: 3. Germline CDR1 and CDR2: LGHNA and YSLEER. The CDR3 loop spans 14 amino acids. CDR3 sequence: CASTSGQSTDTQYF. The CDR3 coding sequence is TGCGCCAGCACTAGCGGGCAAAGCACAGATACGCAGTATTTT.

The chain's CDR3 is CASSRDRVAEQFF. The CDR3 nucleotides read TGTGCCAGCTCACGGGACAGGGTGGCTGAGCAGTTCTTC. The chain joins TRBV18 to TRBJ2-1, with 9 bases that match TRBD1. The CDR3 runs to 13 residues. Trimming removed 4 bases from V and 9 bases from J; junction bases left unmatched: 4. CDR1 KGHSH and CDR2 LQKENI come from the germline V gene.

On this clonotype itself: A much larger clone lies one base from this, so it may be a read error. The V gene is TRBV12-3 or TRBV12-4, the J gene TRBJ2-1; D remains unclear. This CDR3 comprises 13 residues. CDR3: CASSRVTYNDQFF. CDR3 DNA sequence: TGTGCCAGCAGCCGGGTAACCTACAATGACCAGTTCTTC.

The gene calls are TRBV6-2 or TRBV6-3 and TRBJ2-1; the D is unclear. The V end lost 2 bases, the J end lost 10 bases, and 24 bases lay between the germline ends. This CDR3 is built from 17 residues. CDR1 is MNHEY, CDR2 SVGEGT, per germline. CDR3: CASSYGRFLASDDEQFF. CDR3 sequence (DNA): TGTGCCAGCAGTTACGGGCGGTTTTTAGCCAGTGATGACGAGCAGTTCTTC.

DNA for the CDR3: TGTGCCAGCAGCCCCCGCTCCCGGTCGGGTGGGGAGACCCAGTACTTC. Protein: CASSPRSRSGGETQYF. The chain is built from TRBV11-2 and TRBJ2-5; the D is unclear. Germline V gives CDR1 SGHAT, CDR2 FQNNGV. The CDR3 runs to 16 residues. The V gene lost 5 bases and the J gene lost 5 bases, with 21 bases spanning the gap.

There are a few counts of this clonotype. This sequence joins TRBV11-2 and TRBJ2-5; 13 nucleotides line up with TRBD2. Germline lookup yields CDR1 SGHAT and CDR2 FQNNGV. The length of the CDR3 is 18 residues. V lost 3 bases to trimming and J lost 4 bases; unmatched junction nucleotides: 11. The chain's CDR3 is CASSFLPLAGGPRETQYF. The DNA for the CDR3 is TGTGCCAGCAGCTTCCTCCCACTAGCGGGAGGGCCTCGAGAGACCCAGTACTTC.

The chain links TRBV3-1 to TRBJ1-4; D gene unclear. The germline CDR1 and CDR2 sequences are LGHDT and YNNKEL (reference sequence). The CDR3 sequence is 14 residues long. The V gene lost 3 bases and the J gene lost 3 bases, with 8 bases spanning the gap. The chain's CDR3 is CASSQDVSNEKLFF. In DNA, the CDR3 is TGTGCCAGCAGCCAGGACGTCTCTAATGAAAAACTGTTTTTT.

CDR3 in DNA: TGCGCCAGCAGCTTACAGGGGGCCATTAACTATGGCTACACCTTC. This encodes CASSLQGAINYGYTF. The J gene is TRBJ1-2, the V gene TRBV5-1; 9 bases map to TRBD1. With V trimmed by 2 bases and J by 1 base, 3 bases remained unmatched. The germline V gene has CDR1 SGHRS and CDR2 YFSETQ. This CDR3 comprises 15 residues.

Only one count was recorded for this clonotype. This chain links TRBV7-9 with TRBJ2-2; 7 bases map to TRBD1. Trimming at V came to 6 bases and at J to 3 bases, leaving 10 bases not matched to a gene. The germline V gene encodes CDR1 SEHNR and CDR2 FQNEAQ (reference sequence). The CDR3 length is 16 residues. The DNA for the CDR3 is TGTGCCAGCAGTCCCCGACAGGGTTGCGACACCGGGGAGCTGTTTTTT. This gives the protein CASSPRQGCDTGELFF.

This clonotype turned up a few times. The chain carries TRBV3-1 and TRBJ1-2; 7 bases align to TRBD1. This CDR3 comprises 14 residues. The germline CDR1 and CDR2 sequences are LGHDT and YNNKEL (reference sequence). The V segment lost 1 base and the J segment 8 bases; nucleotides outside the gene matches: 7. The CDR3 DNA reads as TGTGCCAGCAGCCAAGGATGGACAGGATCAGGCTACACCTTC. It is translated as CASSQGWTGSGYTF.

The genes are TRBV2 and TRBJ1-5, with 8 bases that match TRBD1. Germline V CDR1 and CDR2: SNHLY, FYNNEI. J gave up 7 bases and V 6 bases, and 2 bases lay outside the gene matches. The CDR3 has 12 residues. CDR3 in amino acids: CASRDRAQPQHF. Written as DNA, the CDR3 is TGTGCCAGCAGGGACAGGGCCCAGCCCCAGCATTTT.

The sample holds many counts of this clonotype. This chain connects TRBV4-3 to TRBJ2-1; 10 bases map to TRBD2. Germline lookup yields CDR1 LGHNA and CDR2 YSLEER. V lost 0 bases and J lost 7; bases outside the gene matches: 12. The CDR3 spans 18 residues. CDR3 residues: CASSQDEAPSGRGNEQFF. In nucleotides, the CDR3 is TGCGCCAGCAGCCAAGACGAGGCACCTAGCGGGAGAGGGAATGAGCAGTTCTTC.

In its sample, this clonotype was seen a few times. CDR3 residues: CASSSPSGSGYDEQFF. DNA of the CDR3: TGTGCCAGCAGCTCTCCTAGCGGGAGTGGGTATGATGAGCAGTTCTTC. The chain links TRBV9 to TRBJ2-1; TRBD2 agrees at 10 bases. V shed 4 bases, J shed 8 bases, and the junction held 12 bases outside the gene matches. The germline CDR1 and CDR2 sequences are SGDLS and YYNGEE. The CDR3 runs 16 residues.